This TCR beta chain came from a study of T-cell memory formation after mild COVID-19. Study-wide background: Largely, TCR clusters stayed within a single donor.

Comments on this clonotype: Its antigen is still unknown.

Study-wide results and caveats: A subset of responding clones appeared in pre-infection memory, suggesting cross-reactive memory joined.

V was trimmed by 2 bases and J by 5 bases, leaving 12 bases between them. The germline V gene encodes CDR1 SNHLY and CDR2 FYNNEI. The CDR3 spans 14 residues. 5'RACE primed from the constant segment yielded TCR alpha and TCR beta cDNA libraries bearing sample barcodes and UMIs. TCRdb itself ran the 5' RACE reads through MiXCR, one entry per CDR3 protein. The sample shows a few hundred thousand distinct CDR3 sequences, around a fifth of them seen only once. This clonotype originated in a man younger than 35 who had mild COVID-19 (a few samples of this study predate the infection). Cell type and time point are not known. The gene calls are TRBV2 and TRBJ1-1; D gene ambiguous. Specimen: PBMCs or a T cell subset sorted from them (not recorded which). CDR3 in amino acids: CASSEYPGRTEAFF. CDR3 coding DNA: TGTGCCAGCAGTGAATACCCCGGGCGGACTGAAGCTTTCTTT.